Reported below is one T cell receptor beta chain. Antigen unknown. The data are from a study of shared clonotypes between healthy human individuals. CDR1 and CDR2 (germline): SNHLY, FYNNEI. The CDR3 has 14 amino acids. V was shortened by 6 bases and J by 7 bases, with 15 bases between the two germline ends. Overall study results and limits: Generation probability values for non-shared clonotypes were lower than those for clonotypes shared by all four donors. Sorted-subset sequencing, rarefaction showed, was incomplete despite large depth.

Assay execution took place at the deep level. In the sorted-subset replicate PCRs, around 0.2 ug DNA, around 30,000 T cell genomes, was used. The assay was immunoSEQ multiplex PCR, and TCRdb's table has in-frame clones only and misses some. Among more than 1.2 million clones listed, 98% were seen once. The sequencing sample was made of naive CD4+ T cells sorted from blood. Stated subset: CD45RA+ positively selected. This chain uses TRBV2 with TRBJ2-2; D gene ambiguous. This receptor was taken from a man between 25 and 39 years old in good health. The CDR3 nucleotides are TGTGCCAGCAGGGCCCTTAAGTATCTCGGGGAGCTGTTTTTT. This gives the protein CASRALKYLGELFF.